The T cell receptor beta chain described here comes from a study of vaccination effects on CD4 cells after COVID-19. The sample holds a few counts of this clone. Its antigen remains unknown. Using immunoSEQ multiplex PCR, the repertoire was profiled, and TCRdb retains in-frame clones only, with some absent. Of 37,000 or so clones in the sample, 55% to 80% were seen once. V was trimmed by 3 bases and J by 7 bases, leaving 12 bases between them. Germline loops: CDR1 MNHEY, CDR2 SMNVEV (reference sequence). This CDR3 has 14 amino acids. At the end of about 10 days of culture, CD4+ T cells were isolated. The TCR comes from a human donor who received a COVID-19 vaccine. The source material was CD4+ T cells from PBMCs cultured without peptide, sampled before COVID-19 vaccination. The chain is built from TRBV27 and TRBJ2-2; maybe TRBD2 (6 bases). The CDR3 DNA is TGTGCCAGCAGTTTTTGGCGGGATAGCGGGGAGCTGTTTTTT. Amino acids: CASSFWRDSGELFF.